Below, 12 T cell receptor beta chains from the same sample are listed, as sequenced in a study of human T cells and chemical hapten exposure. Described time point: patch test 2, 6 weeks after DPC sensitization. Treatment defined: therapeutic diphenylcyclopropenone sensitization with weekly scalp DPC. TCRdb re-called the RACE reads through MiXCR, storing one row per CDR3 protein. The sample includes fewer than 85,000 distinct CDR3 sequences, roughly 10% of them seen just once. The sequenced sample was whole blood, obtained in connection with sensitization to the hapten diphenylcyclopropenone (DPC). The origin of the receptors is a woman aged 30 to 39 with alopecia areata. Some clones in this sample may be carry-over from other donors' samples.

This clonotype came up many times. The V and J genes are TRBV18 and TRBJ2-2; 11 bases map to TRBD2. This CDR3 has 17 residues. Germline V gene sequence: CDR1 KGHSH, CDR2 LQKENI. V lost 4 bases, J lost 3 bases, and 7 bases stayed unmatched. The DNA for the CDR3 is TGTGCCAGCTCACAACTAGCGGGAGTGCTAGACACCGGGGAGCTGTTTTTT. Its protein is CASSQLAGVLDTGELFF.

This clonotype turned up a few times. The V and J genes are TRBV18 and TRBJ2-4, with 9 bases matching TRBD1. The V and J ends lost 3 bases and 8 bases, in that order; junction bases with no gene match: 17. This CDR3 spans 18 amino acids. Germline loops: CDR1 KGHSH, CDR2 LQKENI. The CDR3 here is CASSPPLPGQGGSDIQYF. As DNA, the CDR3 is TGTGCCAGCTCACCGCCATTGCCGGGACAGGGTGGTTCCGACATTCAGTACTTC.

There are a few counts of this clonotype. A read error may account for a junction end that differs from germline. The chain joins TRBV7-6 to TRBJ1-2; D gene ambiguous. This CDR3 contains 14 residues. Germline V CDR1 and CDR2: SGHVS, FNYEAQ. DNA for the CDR3: TGTGCCAACAGCTCCCCTTCCCTTTCGGGTGGCTACACCTTC. It is translated as CANSSPSLSGGYTF.

The V call is TRBV28, the J call TRBJ1-4; D is uncertain. The CDR3 is 12 residues long. With 11 bases removed from V and 8 bases from J, the gap between germline ends came to 15 bases. Germline V gives CDR1 MDHEN, CDR2 SYDVKM. The CDR3 region is CAAQSFKEKLFF. DNA of the CDR3: TGTGCCGCCCAGTCCTTCAAAGAAAAACTGTTTTTT. Filled out from reference TRBV28 and TRBJ1-4, the complete variable domain reads DVKVTQSSRYLVKRTGEKVFLECVQDMDHENMFWYRQDPGLGLRLIYFSYDVKMKEKGDIPEGYSVSREKKERFSLILESASTNQTSMYLCAAQSFKEKLFFGSGTQLSVL.

At least ten counts were recorded for this clonotype. The chain combines TRBV4-3 with TRBJ2-2; D is undetermined. Germline CDR1 and CDR2: LGHNA and YSLEER. This CDR3 comprises 15 residues. Trimming removed 0 bases from V and 3 bases from J, with 8 bases in between. CDR3 in amino acids: CASSQDITDTGELFF. The CDR3 bases are TGCGCCAGCAGCCAAGATATAACCGACACCGGGGAGCTGTTTTTT.

This chain uses TRBV7-9 with TRBJ1-1; no clear D. Germline-derived CDR1 and CDR2 are SEHNR and FQNEAQ (reference sequence). With 5 bases removed from V and 0 bases from J, the gap between germline ends came to 7 bases. The CDR3 is 13 amino acids. CDR3: CASSITLNTEAFF. The CDR3 region has the DNA TGTGCCAGCAGCATTACATTGAACACTGAAGCTTTCTTT.

The sample holds many counts of this clonotype. The CDR3, as DNA: TGTGCCAGCAGCTTTGACACAGACTATGGCTACACCTTC. It encodes CASSFDTDYGYTF. The V and J genes are TRBV7-8 and TRBJ1-2; D call uncertain. The CDR3 totals 13 residues. Trimming took 3 bases from V and 3 from J, leaving 8 bases between them. Germline lookup yields CDR1 SGHVS and CDR2 FQNEAQ.

The sample holds a few counts of this clonotype. The CDR3 region has the DNA TGTGCCAGCAGACACGGGACAGGGGAACGGAATGAGCAGTTCTTC. The encoded protein is CASRHGTGERNEQFF. The V and J genes are TRBV7-6 and TRBJ2-1, with 10 bases fitting TRBD1. V lost 6 bases to trimming and J lost 7 bases; unmatched junction nucleotides: 9. CDR1 is SGHVS and CDR2 is FNYEAQ in the germline V gene. There are 15 residues in the CDR3.

In this sample, this clonotype turned up a few times. The rearrangement joins TRBV10-3 to TRBJ2-7; D remains ambiguous. The CDR3 covers 11 residues. Germline CDR1 ENHRY, CDR2 SYGVKD. V dropped 6 bases and J dropped 4 bases, with 7 bases sitting between them. The chain's CDR3 is CAISGQYEQYF. CDR3 sequence (DNA): TGTGCCATCAGCGGCCAATACGAGCAGTACTTC.

This clonotype has more than one count but fewer than ten. The genes are TRBV29-1 and TRBJ2-7; TRBD2 might be the D (6 bases). V lost 7 bases and J 4 bases, leaving 11 bases between the germline ends. The CDR3 loop spans 11 amino acids. The germline V gene has CDR1 SQVTM and CDR2 ANQGSEA. Written as DNA, the CDR3 is TGCAGCGCGGGAGAGGAGTACGAGCAGTACTTC. Translation: CSAGEEYEQYF.

In this sample, this clonotype turned up many times. The gene calls are TRBV12-3 or TRBV12-4 and TRBJ1-2; TRBD1 might be the D (5 bases). The length of the CDR3 is 12 residues. The V and J ends lost 6 bases and 5 bases respectively, with 10 bases between them. This chain's CDR3 is CASSGGEYGYTF. The DNA for the CDR3 is TGTGCCAGCAGCGGGGGGGAGTATGGCTACACCTTC.

V is TRBV7-2 and J is TRBJ1-3; D gene ambiguous. V shed 1 base and J shed 0 bases, with 10 bases lying between them. This CDR3 spans 16 amino acids. Germline CDR1 SGHTA, CDR2 FQGNSA. The CDR3 is CASSLEVVSSGNTIYF. CDR3 bases: TGTGCCAGCAGCTTAGAGGTCGTGAGCTCTGGAAACACCATATATTTT.